This TCR beta chain stems from a study of immune evolution from preneoplasia to lung adenocarcinoma. Study-wide findings and caveats: Top clone frequencies peaked in normal lung, apparently declining through invasive adenocarcinoma. T cell clonality was higher in KRAS-mutant than EGFR-mutant or wild-type nodules. Normal lung had highest clonality; later lesions appeared denser, more diverse.

Remarks on this clone: Its antigen is not known.

The length of the CDR3 is 16 residues. The V gene's germline CDR1 is SGHAT and CDR2 FQNNGV. With V trimmed by 5 bases and J by 1 base, 5 bases remained unmatched. TCRdb's copy holds only in-frame clones and misses some; the assay was immunoSEQ multiplex PCR. The table shows roughly 10,000 clones, with about 90% occurring only once. Resections took place in Japan or China from about 2014 to 2018. J is TRBJ2-2 and V is TRBV11-2; 9 bases align to TRBD2. The sequenced sample was FFPE invasive lung adenocarcinoma tissue. This clonotype was obtained from a person aged 70 to 85 with invasive lung adenocarcinoma. CDR3 DNA sequence: TGTGCCAGCAGCGTCAGCGGGAGGCGGAACACCGGGGAGCTGTTTTTT. Encoded protein: CASSVSGRRNTGELFF. The variable domain in full, with the rest retrieved from reference TRBV11-2 and TRBJ2-2, is EAGVAQSPRYKIIEKRQSVAFWCNPISGHATLYWYQQILGQGPKLLIQFQNNGVVDDSQLPKDRFSAERLKGVDSTLKIQPAKLEDSAVYLCASSVSGRRNTGELFFGEGSRLTVL.